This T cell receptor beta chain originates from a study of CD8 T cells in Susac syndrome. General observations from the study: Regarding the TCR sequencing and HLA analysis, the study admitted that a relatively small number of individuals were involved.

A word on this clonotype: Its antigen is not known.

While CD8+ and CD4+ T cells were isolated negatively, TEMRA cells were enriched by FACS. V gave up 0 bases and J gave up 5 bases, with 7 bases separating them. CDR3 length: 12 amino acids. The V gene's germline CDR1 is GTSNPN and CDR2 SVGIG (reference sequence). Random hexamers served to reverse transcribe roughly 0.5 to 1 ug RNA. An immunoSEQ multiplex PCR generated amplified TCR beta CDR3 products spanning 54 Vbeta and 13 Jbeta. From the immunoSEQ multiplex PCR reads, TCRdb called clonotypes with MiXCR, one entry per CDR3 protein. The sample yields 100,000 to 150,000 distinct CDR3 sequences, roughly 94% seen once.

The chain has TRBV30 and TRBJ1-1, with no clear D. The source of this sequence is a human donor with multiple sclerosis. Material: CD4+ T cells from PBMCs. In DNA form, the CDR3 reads TGTGCCTGGAGTGTAAGGGCGACTGAAGCTTTCTTT. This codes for CAWSVRATEAFF.